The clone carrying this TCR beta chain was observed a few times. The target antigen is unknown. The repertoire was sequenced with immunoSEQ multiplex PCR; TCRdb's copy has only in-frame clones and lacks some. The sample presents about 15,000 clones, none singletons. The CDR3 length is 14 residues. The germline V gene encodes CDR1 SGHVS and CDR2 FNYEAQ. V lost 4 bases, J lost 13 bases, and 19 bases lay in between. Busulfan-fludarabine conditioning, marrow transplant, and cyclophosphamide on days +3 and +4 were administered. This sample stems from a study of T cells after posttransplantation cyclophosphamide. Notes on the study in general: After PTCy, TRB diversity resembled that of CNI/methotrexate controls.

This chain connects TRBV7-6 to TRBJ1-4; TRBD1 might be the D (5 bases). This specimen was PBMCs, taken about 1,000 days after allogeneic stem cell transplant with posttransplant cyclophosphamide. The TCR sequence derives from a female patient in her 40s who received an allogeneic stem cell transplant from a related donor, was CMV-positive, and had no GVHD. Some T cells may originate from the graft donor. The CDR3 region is CASSSGTAGERLFF. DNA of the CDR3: TGTGCCAGCAGCTCAGGGACTGCGGGGGAACGACTGTTTTTT.